The 9 T cell receptor beta chains below were found in one sample sequenced in a study of blood T cell repertoires in COVID-19. Assay: immunoSEQ multiplex PCR; the TCRdb copy retains only in-frame clones and omits some. Of about 130,000 clones listed, almost 85% were seen once; the top ten hold 9.5% to 15%. The sequenced sample consisted of peripheral blood. Every receptor here comes from a human donor in a cohort sampled during active COVID-19.

This clone has more than one count but fewer than ten. The chain combines TRBV5-1 with TRBJ2-4; a weak D match, TRBD1 (6 bases). CDR1 and CDR2 (germline): SGHRS, YFSETQ. CDR3 length equals 14 residues. V lost 4 bases to trimming and J lost 6 bases, with 14 bases between them. CDR3 coding DNA: TGCGCCAGCAGCATCAATATAGGGGGAAACATTCAGTACTTC. Its translation: CASSINIGGNIQYF.

The gene calls are TRBV6-1 and TRBJ2-2, with D unclear. Trimming took 3 bases from V and 1 from J, leaving 9 bases between them. CDR1 and CDR2 from the germline V gene are MNHNS and SASEGT. This CDR3 has 15 residues. The CDR3 DNA follows: TGTGCCAGCAGTGACCGTTTACAGAACACCGGGGAGCTGTTTTTT. Encoded protein: CASSDRLQNTGELFF.

The chain links TRBV30 to TRBJ1-2, with TRBD1 identical over 10 bases. V lost 4 bases to trimming and J lost 5 bases; unmatched junction nucleotides: 7. Germline CDR1 is GTSNPN and CDR2 is SVGIG (reference sequence). The CDR3 is 14 residues long. Written as DNA, the CDR3 is TGTGCCTGGATCACCGGGACAGGGGCATATGGCTACACCTTC. Protein product: CAWITGTGAYGYTF.

The V call is TRBV9, the J call TRBJ1-2, with D uncertain. The germline V and J ends were trimmed by 0 bases and 8 bases, with 17 bases remaining between them. Germline V gene data show CDR1 as SGDLS and CDR2 as YYNGEE. This CDR3 has 15 residues. The CDR3 nucleotides are TGTGCCAGCAGCGTAGGACCCCCCCCTGAGGGAGGCTACACCTTC. Translating it yields CASSVGPPPEGGYTF.

V is TRBV10-1 and J is TRBJ1-1; 7 nucleotides line up with TRBD1. The CDR3 extends over 16 amino acids. Germline trimming cut 3 bases from V and 8 bases from J; bases unmatched to any gene: 15. Germline V gives CDR1 WNHNN, CDR2 SYGVQD (reference sequence). The CDR3 sequence: CASSDPRTGAASEAFF. The CDR3 coding sequence is TGCGCCAGCAGTGACCCCCGCACAGGGGCAGCTTCAGAAGCTTTCTTT.

The chain employs TRBV5-8 and TRBJ2-3; D is unresolved. This CDR3 comprises 15 residues. Deletions cut 0 bases from V and 1 base from J, with 9 bases between. Germline V CDR1 and CDR2: SGHTS, YDEGEE. The CDR3 spells CASSLALQGTDTQYF. The CDR3 nucleotides read TGTGCCAGCAGCTTGGCATTGCAGGGCACAGATACGCAGTATTTT.

V and J are TRBV6-5 and TRBJ1-2; TRBD1 matches 7 bases. The CDR3 is 14 residues long. With V trimmed by 5 bases and J by 2 bases, 5 bases remained unmatched. From germline, CDR1 is MNHEY and CDR2 SVGAGI. CDR3 nucleotide sequence: TGTGCCAGCAGTCGTGGGACAGAAAACTATGGCTACACCTTC. Its protein product is CASSRGTENYGYTF.

In this sample, this clone turned up many times. V usage is TRBV6-5 and J usage is TRBJ1-5; D perhaps matches TRBD1 (5 bases). The CDR3 consists of 13 residues. V was trimmed by 7 bases and J by 3 bases, leaving 10 bases between them. Germline lookup yields CDR1 MNHEY and CDR2 SVGAGI. The chain's CDR3 is CASTGGTNQPQHF. Here the CDR3 DNA reads TGTGCCAGCACGGGGGGAACCAATCAGCCCCAGCATTTT.

The CDR3 DNA reads TGTGCCAGCAGTTTTAGCTCGGACAATGAGCAGTTCTTC. Residues: CASSFSSDNEQFF. This chain connects TRBV27 to TRBJ2-1, with D uncertain. The CDR3 extends over 13 amino acids. Germline V CDR1 and CDR2: MNHEY, SMNVEV (reference sequence). Trimming stripped 3 bases from V and 5 bases from J, with 8 bases between.